This passage covers 23 T cell receptor beta chains from one sample sequenced in a study of blood T cell repertoires in COVID-19. Measured with immunoSEQ multiplex PCR; TCRdb has only the in-frame clones, and not every one. The sample contains around 170,000 clones, roughly 80% of which appear only once. Sequencing was performed on PBMCs or T cells enriched from blood (not recorded which). These receptors originate from a man aged 45-60 years who had recovered from COVID-19.

The chain combines TRBV14 with TRBJ1-5; 8 nucleotides agree with TRBD1. From germline, CDR1 is SGHDN and CDR2 FVKESK. This CDR3 spans 15 amino acids. Losses at the gene ends were 7 bases for V and 0 bases for J; bases not matched to a gene: 5. This chain's CDR3 is CASTRTGISNQPQHF. The CDR3 DNA reads TGTGCCAGCACCCGGACAGGGATTAGCAATCAGCCCCAGCATTTT.

This clone was observed once. The J gene is TRBJ1-4, the V gene TRBV13; D remains unclear. The CDR3 is made up of 14 amino acids. Germline assignment: CDR1 PRHDT and CDR2 FYEKMQ (reference sequence). Trimming cost V 5 bases and J 5 bases, with 12 bases left between them. The CDR3 nucleotides read TGTGCCAGCAGCCCGGTAGGGAGGAATGAAAAACTGTTTTTT. Translation gives CASSPVGRNEKLFF.

This chain uses TRBV28 with TRBJ1-1; 8 bases line up with TRBD1. V lost 8 bases and J lost 3; bases outside the gene matches: 5. Germline CDR1 is MDHEN and CDR2 is SYDVKM. CDR3 length equals 13 residues. This CDR3 is CASVQGGDTEAFF. DNA for the CDR3: TGTGCCAGCGTACAGGGGGGAGACACTGAAGCTTTCTTT. The full variable domain, with the rest looked up from reference TRBV28 and TRBJ1-1, is DVKVTQSSRYLVKRTGEKVFLECVQDMDHENMFWYRQDPGLGLRLIYFSYDVKMKEKGDIPEGYSVSREKKERFSLILESASTNQTSMYLCASVQGGDTEAFFGQGTRLTVV.

DNA of the CDR3: TGTGCCAGCAGTTACGAGGGAATGTACGAGCAGTACTTC. This encodes CASSYEGMYEQYF. The chain joins TRBV6-2 or TRBV6-3 to TRBJ2-7, with a tentative D call TRBD2 (5 bases). V was cut by 2 bases and J by 4 bases, with 9 bases left in between. CDR3 length: 13 residues. The germline V gene encodes CDR1 MNHEY and CDR2 SVGEGT.

In this sample, this clone turned up once. The V call is TRBV7-9, the J call TRBJ1-3; a possible D gene is TRBD1 (5 bases). V shed 6 bases and J shed 4 bases, with 13 bases lying between them. CDR1 is SEHNR and CDR2 is FQNEAQ in the germline V gene (reference sequence). The CDR3 is 14 amino acids. The CDR3 sequence is CASRPSGYGNTIYF. The CDR3 nucleotides are TGTGCCAGCAGACCTTCAGGGTACGGAAACACCATATATTTT.

V usage is TRBV6-2 or TRBV6-3 and J usage is TRBJ2-5; possibly TRBD2 for D (5 bases). Germline loops: CDR1 MNHEY, CDR2 SVGEGT. The V and J ends lost 2 bases and 1 base respectively, with 5 bases between them. The CDR3 is 13 amino acids. The CDR3 spells CASSYTSQETQYF. As DNA, the CDR3 is TGTGCCAGCAGTTACACTAGCCAAGAGACCCAGTACTTC.

The chain combines TRBV27 with TRBJ2-7; possible D gene TRBD2, 5 bases. Trimming shortened V by 1 base and J by 2 bases, and 18 bases separated the two germline ends. Germline V lookup: CDR1 MNHEY, CDR2 SMNVEV (reference sequence). CDR3 length: 17 residues. CDR3 residues: CASSLYVRGALPYEQYF. DNA of the CDR3: TGTGCCAGCAGTTTATACGTACGGGGAGCCCTTCCCTACGAGCAGTACTTC.

This clone was seen just once. The V and J genes are TRBV3-1 (or the pseudogene TRBV3-2) and TRBJ2-7; no clear D. V was clipped by 7 bases and J by 6 bases, with 16 bases between them. Germline CDR1 LGHDT, CDR2 YNNKEL (reference sequence). CDR3 length: 13 amino acids. CDR3 loop: CASTSLKNGEQYF. The CDR3 nucleotides are TGTGCCAGCACTTCCTTAAAGAACGGCGAGCAGTACTTC.

This clone was counted only a few times. The chain has TRBV28 and TRBJ1-3; D perhaps matches TRBD1 (5 bases). Germline V gene lookup returns CDR1 MDHEN and CDR2 SYDVKM. V dropped 6 bases and J dropped 5 bases, with 14 bases sitting between them. CDR3 length equals 14 residues. The CDR3 nucleotides are TGTGCCAGCAGACTGGGGGGTCAGAGAAACACCATATATTTT. It translates to CASRLGGQRNTIYF.

The V and J genes are TRBV7-7 and TRBJ1-5; no definite D call. CDR1 is SSHAT and CDR2 is FNYEAQ in the germline V gene (reference sequence). This CDR3 region has 17 residues. CDR3 in amino acids: CPRHTPNIPIGNQPQHF. CDR3 bases: TGTCCAAGACACACACCGAACATCCCTATTGGCAATCAGCCCCAGCATTTT.

The chain uses TRBV5-8 and TRBJ1-5, with 10 bases aligning to TRBD1. Per germline, CDR1 SGHTS and CDR2 YDEGEE. Trimming removed 4 bases from V and 6 bases from J; junction bases left unmatched: 7. This CDR3 region has 15 residues. The CDR3 is CASSSGTGEGQPQHF. CDR3 in DNA: TGTGCCAGCAGCAGCGGGACAGGGGAAGGTCAGCCCCAGCATTTT. The complete variable domain, with remaining parts taken from reference TRBV5-8 and TRBJ1-5, reads EAGVTQSPTHLIKTRGQQATLRCSPISGHTSVYWYQQALGLGLQFLLWYDEGEERNRGNFPPRFSGRQFPNYSSELNVNALELEDSALYLCASSSGTGEGQPQHFGDGTRLSIL.

The chain has TRBV11-2 and TRBJ2-7; 7 positions agree with TRBD2. Germline trimming cut 5 bases from V and 12 bases from J; bases unmatched to any gene: 7. The germline gives CDR1 SGHAT, CDR2 FQNNGV. The CDR3 runs to 11 residues. CDR3 amino acids: CASSLGLGWYF. The DNA for the CDR3 is TGTGCCAGCAGCCTCGGACTAGGTTGGTACTTC.

The chain carries TRBV2 and TRBJ1-1; tentatively, D is TRBD1 (6 bases). Trimming left V 6 bases short and J 0 bases short, with 11 bases between. CDR3 length: 14 residues. Germline values: CDR1 SNHLY, CDR2 FYNNEI. For the CDR3, the DNA is TGTGCCAGCAGCGGGGGGCGGATGAACACTGAAGCTTTCTTT. This gives the protein CASSGGRMNTEAFF. The complete variable domain, with remaining parts taken from reference TRBV2 and TRBJ1-1, reads EPEVTQTPSHQVTQMGQEVILRCVPISNHLYFYWYRQILGQKVEFLVSFYNNEISEKSEIFDDQFSVERPDGSNFTLKIRSTKLEDSAMYFCASSGGRMNTEAFFGQGTRLTVV.

V usage is TRBV30 and J usage is TRBJ1-1; 9 nucleotides line up with TRBD1. The ends lost 5 bases at V and 6 bases at J; junction bases unmatched: 7. CDR3 length: 13 amino acids. Germline CDR1 and CDR2: GTSNPN and SVGIG (reference sequence). The CDR3: CAWLDRGVSEAFF. CDR3 DNA: TGTGCCTGGTTGGACAGGGGTGTGTCTGAAGCTTTCTTT.

The chain employs TRBV19 and TRBJ1-2; no firm D call. This CDR3 contains 12 residues. The V gene's germline CDR1 is LNHDA and CDR2 SQIVND (reference sequence). Trimming took off 3 bases at V and 7 bases at J, with 9 bases between the two ends. In nucleotides, the CDR3 is TGTGCCAGTAGTATCTCCCTTTTTGGCTACACCTTC. Protein product: CASSISLFGYTF.

The CDR3 loop reads CASSLEGARYNEQFF. DNA of the CDR3: TGTGCCAGCAGTTTAGAGGGTGCCCGCTACAATGAGCAGTTCTTC. The chain has TRBV27 and TRBJ2-1; D perhaps matches TRBD2 (5 bases). The CDR3 extends over 15 amino acids. Germline-derived CDR1 and CDR2 are MNHEY and SMNVEV (reference sequence). The V end lost 2 bases, the J end lost 3 bases, and 11 bases lay between the germline ends.

The CDR3 is CASSQEQETQYF. The CDR3 DNA reads TGCGCCAGCAGCCAGGAGCAAGAGACCCAGTACTTC. The chain combines TRBV4-1 with TRBJ2-5; no clear D gene. The CDR3 totals 12 residues. Germline CDR1 and CDR2: MGHRA and YSYEKL. The V and J ends lost 3 bases and 2 bases respectively, with 4 bases between them.

In this sample, this clone turned up once. This chain links TRBV6-5 with TRBJ2-5; the match to TRBD1 covers 7 bases. The V gene end was trimmed by 10 bases and the J gene end by 4 bases; junction bases not matched to a gene: 9. There are 13 residues in the CDR3. CDR1 and CDR2 (germline): MNHEY, SVGAGI. The CDR3 DNA follows: TGTGCCACCTCAGAGGGGGCAGTAGAGACCCAGTACTTC. Translated: CATSEGAVETQYF.

The J gene is TRBJ1-2, the V gene TRBV7-9; tentative D call: TRBD1 (5 bases). CDR1 is SEHNR and CDR2 is FQNEAQ in the germline V gene (reference sequence). V lost 2 bases, J lost 2 bases, and 12 bases lay in between. This CDR3 spans 15 amino acids. CDR3 protein: CASSLNAGRNYGYTF. CDR3 DNA sequence: TGTGCCAGCAGCTTAAACGCAGGGCGAAACTATGGCTACACCTTC.

V and J are TRBV28 and TRBJ2-2; 11 bases line up with TRBD1. The V gene end was trimmed by 3 bases and the J gene end by 6 bases; junction bases not matched to a gene: 0. Germline V gene lookup returns CDR1 MDHEN and CDR2 SYDVKM. The CDR3 sequence is 14 residues long. The CDR3 sequence is CASSLDRGPGELFF. In DNA form, the CDR3 reads TGTGCCAGCAGTTTGGACAGGGGGCCCGGGGAGCTGTTTTTT.

This clone was observed once. The rearrangement joins TRBV19 to TRBJ2-7; a possible D gene is TRBD1 (5 bases). V was shortened by 9 bases and J by 0 bases, with 12 bases between the two germline ends. Germline CDR1 and CDR2: LNHDA and SQIVND (reference sequence). The CDR3 has 13 amino acids. The DNA for the CDR3 is TGTGCCAGCCTCGACAGTAGCTCCTACGAGCAGTACTTC. It yields the protein CASLDSSSYEQYF.

The chain links TRBV19 to TRBJ1-5; D ambiguous. V was clipped by 5 bases and J by 6 bases, with 11 bases between them. The CDR3 extends over 13 amino acids. CDR1 is LNHDA and CDR2 is SQIVND in the germline V gene (reference sequence). The CDR3 reads CASSGGLGQPQHF. DNA of the CDR3: TGTGCCAGTAGTGGCGGCCTAGGTCAGCCCCAGCATTTT.

This clone appeared a single time. This rearrangement joins TRBV9 to TRBJ2-3; weak D call: TRBD1 (6 bases). Trimming stripped 0 bases from V and 4 bases from J, with 9 bases between. The germline V gene encodes CDR1 SGDLS and CDR2 YYNGEE. This CDR3 contains 14 residues. The CDR3 region is CASSVGPGADTQYF. The DNA of the CDR3 is TGTGCCAGCAGCGTAGGCCCAGGGGCAGATACGCAGTATTTT.